The 9 T cell receptor beta chains below all came from one sample that was sequenced in a study of T cells after yellow fever vaccination. In TCRdb, the 5' RACE reads were re-called with MiXCR into one record per CDR3 protein. The data hold under 90,000 distinct CDR3 sequences, with approximately 6.1% observed a single time. This sample comprised CD8+ T cells sorted from PBMCs, obtained 45 days after the first yellow fever vaccination. The receptors come from a man aged 18 to 30 who received the YFV17D yellow fever vaccine.

This clonotype was found many times. The genes are TRBV7-3 and TRBJ2-3; 13 bases match TRBD2. Germline V gives CDR1 SGHTA, CDR2 FQGTGA. With V trimmed by 6 bases and J by 0 bases, 9 bases remained unmatched. The CDR3 contains 18 residues. Here the CDR3 DNA reads TGTGCCAGCAGTAACGGACTAGCGGGGGATTCTAGCACAGATACGCAGTATTTT. Translating gives CASSNGLAGDSSTDTQYF.

This clonotype was recorded a few times. The chain uses TRBV18 and TRBJ2-3; unclear D gene. V lost 0 bases and J lost 5, with 3 bases in between. The CDR3 is 12 amino acids. From germline, CDR1 is KGHSH and CDR2 LQKENI. CDR3 amino acids: CASSPPGDTQYF. CDR3 bases: TGTGCCAGCTCACCACCTGGAGATACGCAGTATTTT.

This clonotype was detected ten times or more. J is TRBJ2-5 and V is TRBV12-3 or TRBV12-4; 7 nucleotides match TRBD1. The ends lost 6 bases at V and 3 bases at J; junction bases unmatched: 4. The CDR3 runs to 13 residues. CDR3 residues: CASRAGTEETQYF. Here the CDR3 DNA reads TGTGCCAGCAGGGCTGGGACAGAAGAGACCCAGTACTTC.

The V call is TRBV3-1, the J call TRBJ1-2; 7 bases map to TRBD1. There are 13 residues in the CDR3. V trimming: 5 bases; J trimming: 4 bases; junction bases outside the gene matches: 4. CDR1 and CDR2 (germline): LGHDT, YNNKEL (reference sequence). In nucleotides, the CDR3 is TGTGCCAGCAGCTGGGACAGCCTCTATGGCTACACCTTC. Protein product: CASSWDSLYGYTF.

This clonotype was found many times. This chain uses TRBV14 with TRBJ2-7; TRBD2 matches at 9 bases. CDR3 size: 15 residues. From germline, CDR1 is SGHDN and CDR2 FVKESK. V was pared by 1 base and J by 4 bases, with 5 bases of the junction left unmatched. The DNA for the CDR3 is TGTGCCAGCAGCCAAGGCGGGGGGGTCGAGTACGAGCAGTACTTC. Translating it yields CASSQGGGVEYEQYF.

This clonotype was seen many times. The chain recombines TRBV3-1 with TRBJ1-2; a possible D gene is TRBD1 (6 bases). Per germline, CDR1 LGHDT and CDR2 YNNKEL (reference sequence). The CDR3 is 16 residues long. Trimming shortened V by 0 bases and J by 0 bases, and 11 bases separated the two germline ends. CDR3 nucleotide sequence: TGTGCCAGCAGCCAAGATCGCAGGGGAGCTAACTATGGCTACACCTTC. This translates into CASSQDRRGANYGYTF. Variable domain in full (rest from reference TRBV3-1 and TRBJ1-2): DTAVSQTPKYLVTQMGNDKSIKCEQNLGHDTMYWYKQDSKKFLKIMFSYNNKELIINETVPNRFSPKSPDKAHLNLHINSLELGDSAVYFCASSQDRRGANYGYTFGSGTRLTVV.

This clonotype showed up many times. The chain couples TRBV29-1 to TRBJ2-1; 8 positions match TRBD1. Germline CDR1 is SQVTM and CDR2 is ANQGSEA. V gave up 8 bases and J gave up 2 bases; unmatched junction bases: 2. The CDR3 loop spans 12 amino acids. The CDR3 DNA sequence: TGCAGCCCCAGGGGGCCCTACAATGAGCAGTTCTTC. Translation: CSPRGPYNEQFF.

This clonotype has only a few counts. J is TRBJ2-1 and V is TRBV12-3 or TRBV12-4; possibly TRBD1 or TRBD2 for D (5 bases each). Trimming stripped 1 base from V and 8 bases from J, with 18 bases between. There are 16 residues in the CDR3. The CDR3 DNA sequence: TGTGCCAGCAGTTTAGATCACCAGGGACCCCGCCATGAGCAGTTCTTC. Translation: CASSLDHQGPRHEQFF.

J is TRBJ1-3 and V is TRBV14, with 7 bases that match TRBD1. The CDR3 consists of 16 residues. V was clipped by 5 bases and J by 0 bases; unmatched bases: 7. In germline, CDR1 is SGHDN, CDR2 FVKESK. The CDR3 spells CASSWGQRLSGNTIYF. CDR3 DNA: TGTGCCAGCAGCTGGGGACAGCGGCTCTCTGGAAACACCATATATTTT.